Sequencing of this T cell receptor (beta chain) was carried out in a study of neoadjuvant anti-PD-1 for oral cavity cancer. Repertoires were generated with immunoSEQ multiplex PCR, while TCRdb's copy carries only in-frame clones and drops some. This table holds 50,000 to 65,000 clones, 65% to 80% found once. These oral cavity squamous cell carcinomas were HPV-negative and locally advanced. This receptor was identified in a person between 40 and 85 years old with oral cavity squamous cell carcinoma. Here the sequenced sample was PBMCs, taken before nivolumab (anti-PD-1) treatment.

This CDR3 reads CASGGARGSYGYTF. The DNA for the CDR3 is TGTGCCAGCGGGGGGGCCAGGGGGAGCTATGGCTACACCTTC. The chain links TRBV2 to TRBJ1-2, with 7 nucleotides matching TRBD1. Germline trimming cut 8 bases from V and 4 bases from J; bases unmatched to any gene: 10. CDR1 is SNHLY and CDR2 is FYNNEI in the germline V gene. The CDR3 is 14 residues long.